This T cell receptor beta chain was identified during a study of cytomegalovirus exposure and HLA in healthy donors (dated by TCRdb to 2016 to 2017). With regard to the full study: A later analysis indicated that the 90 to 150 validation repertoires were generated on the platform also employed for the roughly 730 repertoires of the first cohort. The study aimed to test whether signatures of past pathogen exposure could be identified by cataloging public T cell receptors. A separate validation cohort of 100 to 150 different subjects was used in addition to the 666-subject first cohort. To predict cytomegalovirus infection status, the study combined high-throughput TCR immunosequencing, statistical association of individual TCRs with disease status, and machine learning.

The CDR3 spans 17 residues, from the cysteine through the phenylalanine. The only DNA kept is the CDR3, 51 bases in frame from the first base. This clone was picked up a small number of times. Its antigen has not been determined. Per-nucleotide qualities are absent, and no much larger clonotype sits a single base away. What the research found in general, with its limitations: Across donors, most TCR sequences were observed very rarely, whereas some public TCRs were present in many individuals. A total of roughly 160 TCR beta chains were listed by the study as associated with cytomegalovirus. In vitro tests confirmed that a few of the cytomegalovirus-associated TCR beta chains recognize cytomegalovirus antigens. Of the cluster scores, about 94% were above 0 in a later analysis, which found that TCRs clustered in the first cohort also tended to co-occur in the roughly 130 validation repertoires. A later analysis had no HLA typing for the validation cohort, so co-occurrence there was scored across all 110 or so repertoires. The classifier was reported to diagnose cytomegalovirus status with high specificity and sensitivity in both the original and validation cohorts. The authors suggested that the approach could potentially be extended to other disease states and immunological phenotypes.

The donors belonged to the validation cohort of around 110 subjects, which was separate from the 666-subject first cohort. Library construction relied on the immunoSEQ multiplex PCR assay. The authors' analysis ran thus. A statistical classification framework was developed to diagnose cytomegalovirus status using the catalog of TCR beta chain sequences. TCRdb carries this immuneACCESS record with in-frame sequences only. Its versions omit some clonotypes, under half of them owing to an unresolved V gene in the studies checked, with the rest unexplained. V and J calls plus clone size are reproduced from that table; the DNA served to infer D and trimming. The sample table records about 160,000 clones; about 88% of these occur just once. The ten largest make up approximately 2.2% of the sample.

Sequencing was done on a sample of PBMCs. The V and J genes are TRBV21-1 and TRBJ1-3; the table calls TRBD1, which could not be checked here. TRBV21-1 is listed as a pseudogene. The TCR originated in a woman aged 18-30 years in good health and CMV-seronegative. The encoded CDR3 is CASSNQGLPCSGNTIYF. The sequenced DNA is TGTGCCAGCAGCAATCAGGGGCTACCCTGCTCTGGAAACACCATATATTTT.